The clone carrying this TCR beta chain is a singleton in its sample. PCR employed 60 Vbeta and 13 Jbeta primers. Produced via immunoSEQ multiplex PCR; TCRdb's table is partial and in-frame only. The repertoire holds roughly 120,000 clones, about 76% seen once, with over 2% in the top ten. This specimen comes from a study of cytomegalovirus exposure and HLA in healthy donors. This clonotype originated in a woman in her thirties in good health and CMV-seronegative. The sequencing input was PBMCs.

The CDR3 sequence: CASSWGSGYEQYF. In DNA form, the CDR3 reads TGTGCCAGCTCCTGGGGTAGCGGATACGAGCAGTACTTC. The V and J genes are TRBV11-3 and TRBJ2-7, with D possibly TRBD2 on 6 matching bases. The CDR3 has 13 residues. Between the trimmed V and J ends, which lost 8 bases and 4 bases, there was a span of 15 bases. Germline V gene lookup returns CDR1 SGHNT and CDR2 YENEEA.